This T cell receptor (beta chain) emerged from a study of identical twins. It was template switching that added a universal primer site, and there were unique molecular identifiers on the cDNA. TCRdb itself ran the 5' RACE reads through MiXCR, one entry per CDR3 protein. The sample lists 300,000 to 400,000 distinct CDR3 sequences, 10% to 15% occurring once. Trimming stripped 3 bases from V and 0 bases from J, with 6 bases between. This CDR3 is built from 14 residues. This clonotype has a handful of counts. All donors comprised healthy Caucasians. The sample was also linked to a second study, of yellow fever vaccine responses in identical twins.

This sequence joins TRBV12-3 or TRBV12-4 and TRBJ1-3, with D unresolved. The receptor was derived from a woman aged 18-30 years in good health. The source material was CD8+ T cells sorted from blood. DNA of the CDR3: TGTGCCAGCAGTTTCGGCAGCTCTGGAAACACCATATATTTT. It encodes CASSFGSSGNTIYF.